This T cell receptor (beta chain) was retrieved from a study of OX40 agonist ivuxolimab in advanced cancers. Study-wide background: 40% to 50% of patients had received prior checkpoint inhibitor therapy.

As to this clone: Its specificity is unknown.

Profiling relied on immunoSEQ multiplex PCR, and the TCRdb table lists in-frame clones only, not all of them. The repertoire holds 60,000 to 75,000 clones, with about four fifths as singletons. Regarding the study as a whole: A proportion of nonresponders additionally exhibited low normalized T-cell clonal expansion. No antigen was identified for the clonally expanded peripheral T cells.

The input for sequencing was CD4+ or CD8+ T cells sorted from blood, taken in a trial of the OX40 agonist ivuxolimab. The receptor's source is an adult with an advanced solid tumor such as melanoma, head and neck, liver or kidney cancer.

CDR3 protein: CASSLTQASYEQYF. The CDR3 bases are TGTGCCAGCAGTTTGACCCAGGCTAGCTACGAGCAGTACTTC. V gene TRBV7-6 combines with J gene TRBJ2-5; D unresolved. Matching the DNA end better, TRBJ2-7 makes the J call doubtful. Germline CDR1 reads SGHVS; CDR2 reads FNYEAQ. The CDR3 has 14 amino acids.